This T cell receptor beta chain was identified during a study of vaccination and CD4 T cells after COVID-19. In the study overall: Median time from second vaccine dose to sampling was around 72 days (14 to 241). Stimulation of the cells used overlapping spike peptide pools from SARS-CoV-2 and from the common cold coronaviruses HCoV-NL63, HCoV-OC43 and HCoV-229E. Control cultures were supplied with a CEFX pool, an HIV-1 Nef pool, or no peptide at all.

Sequencing of the DNA from cultured CD4+ T cells was carried out with the Oncomine TCR Beta short-read assay. TCRdb re-called the PCR reads through MiXCR, storing one row per CDR3 protein. Found here are about 18,000 distinct CDR3 sequences, approximately 50% of them singletons; the top ten hold 8.5% to 9.5%. Study conclusions and caveats: Convalescent patients displayed a median about 90% of reactive clones emerging only post-vaccination.

Of note for this clonotype: Its antigen is still unknown.

Per germline, CDR1 LGHDT and CDR2 YNNKEL (reference sequence). Between the trimmed V and J ends, which lost 4 bases and 4 bases, there was a span of 23 bases. This CDR3 spans 18 amino acids. Treatment denoted: roughly nine-day PBMC culture with coronavirus spike peptide pools or control peptides (ViraFEST assay). The clonotype originates from a human donor who had recovered from COVID-19. The sample taken for sequencing was CD4+ T cells from blood, cultured in vitro. This chain links TRBV3-1 with TRBJ1-5, with a weak D call TRBD1 (6 bases). The CDR3 region is CASSPGVSGAGVNQPQHF. In DNA, the CDR3 is TGTGCCAGCAGCCCCGGAGTAAGTGGGGCAGGGGTGAATCAGCCCCAGCATTTT.